The rows below give T cell receptor beta chains drawn from one sample of a study of regulatory T cells in long-lasting Graves disease. TCRdb processed the multiplex PCR reads anew with MiXCR; each CDR3 protein has one entry. This table has over 500,000 distinct CDR3 sequences, roughly 15% appearing once. These data were likewise used in another study, on T cells in Graves' hyperthyroidism and ophthalmopathy.

Source: peripheral blood mononuclear cells (PBMCs), taken at new diagnosis, from a patient treated with antithyroid drugs. Receptors originate from a woman under 40 with Graves disease. CDR3s leave out the opening cysteine and the closing phenylalanine or tryptophan.

CDR3 protein: ASSPANGDLYGYT
V gene: TRBV7-3
J gene: TRBJ1-2

CDR3 protein: ASSPPQGRYGYT
V gene: TRBV19
J gene: TRBJ1-2

CDR3 protein: ASSFLVTGGTETSGEQY
V gene: TRBV12-3/TRBV12-4
J gene: TRBJ2-7

CDR3 protein: AIQSGVPNSPLH
V gene: TRBV28
J gene: TRBJ1-6

CDR3 protein: ASSLKGAGSNEQF
V gene: TRBV5-4
J gene: TRBJ2-1

CDR3 protein: SARRTANEKLF
V gene: TRBV20-1
J gene: TRBJ1-4

CDR3 protein: ASRGQTKAF
V gene: TRBV5-1
J gene: TRBJ1-1

CDR3 protein: ASTLRPLNSPLH
V gene: TRBV28
J gene: TRBJ1-6

CDR3 protein: ASSEGRVAYGYT
V gene: TRBV2
J gene: TRBJ1-2

CDR3 protein: SATRRQLNTGELF
V gene: TRBV20-1
J gene: TRBJ2-2

CDR3 protein: ASYGGGHYEQF
V gene: TRBV18
J gene: TRBJ2-1

CDR3 protein: ASSPSPTGEQY
V gene: TRBV6-1
J gene: TRBJ2-7

CDR3 protein: ASSTQPQGARGYT
V gene: TRBV28
J gene: TRBJ1-2

CDR3 protein: AWSPPIIGNTEAF
V gene: TRBV30
J gene: TRBJ1-1

CDR3 protein: ASSNGVWYGYT
V gene: TRBV6-1
J gene: TRBJ1-2

CDR3 protein: SAPGLAGGTDTQY
V gene: TRBV20-1
J gene: TRBJ2-3